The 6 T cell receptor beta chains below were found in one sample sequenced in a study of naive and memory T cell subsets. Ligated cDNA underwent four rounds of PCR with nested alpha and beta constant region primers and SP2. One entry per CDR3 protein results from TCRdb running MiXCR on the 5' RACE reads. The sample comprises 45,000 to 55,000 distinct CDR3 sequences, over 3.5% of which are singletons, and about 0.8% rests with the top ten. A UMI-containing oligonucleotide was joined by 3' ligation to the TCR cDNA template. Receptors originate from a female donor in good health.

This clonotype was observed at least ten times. Here the CDR3 reads CASPTGTRSYNEQFF. The CDR3, as DNA: TGTGCCAGCCCTACCGGGACTAGATCTTACAATGAGCAGTTCTTC. The rearrangement joins TRBV2 to TRBJ2-1, with 8 bases fitting TRBD2. V dropped 8 bases and J dropped 4; count of bases not matched to a gene: 10. Germline assignment: CDR1 SNHLY and CDR2 FYNNEI. The CDR3 runs 15 residues.

The CDR3 coding sequence is TGTGCCAGCAGCAGAACAGCCGGGACTAGCAGTACAGATACGCAGTATTTT. It encodes CASSRTAGTSSTDTQYF. The V and J genes are TRBV5-6 and TRBJ2-3, with TRBD2 identical over 9 bases. J gave up 3 bases and V 4 bases, and 12 bases lay outside the gene matches. Germline V gene lookup returns CDR1 SGHDT and CDR2 YYEEEE. The CDR3 covers 17 residues.

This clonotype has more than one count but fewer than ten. The CDR3 DNA reads TGTGCCAGTAGTATTTCTTTGCGGCCCCAAGAGACCCAGTACTTC. Protein: CASSISLRPQETQYF. The chain recombines TRBV19 with TRBJ2-5; D gene uncertain. The V end was cut by 3 bases, the J end by 1 base, with 12 bases between. Germline-derived CDR1 and CDR2 are LNHDA and SQIVND (reference sequence). The CDR3 contains 15 residues. The whole variable domain, remainder taken from reference TRBV19 and TRBJ2-5, is DGGITQSPKYLFRKEGQNVTLSCEQNLNHDAMYWYRQDPGQGLRLIYYSQIVNDFQKGDIAEGYSVSREKKESFPLTVTSAQKNPTAFYLCASSISLRPQETQYFGPGTRLLVL.

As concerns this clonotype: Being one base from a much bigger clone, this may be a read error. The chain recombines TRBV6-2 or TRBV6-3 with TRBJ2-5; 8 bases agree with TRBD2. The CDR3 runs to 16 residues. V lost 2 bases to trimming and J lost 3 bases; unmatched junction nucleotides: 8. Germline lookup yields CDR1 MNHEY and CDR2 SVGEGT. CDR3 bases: TGTGCCAGCAGTTACGACATTAGCGGGAACGAAGAGACCCAGTACTTC. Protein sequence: CASSYDISGNEETQYF.

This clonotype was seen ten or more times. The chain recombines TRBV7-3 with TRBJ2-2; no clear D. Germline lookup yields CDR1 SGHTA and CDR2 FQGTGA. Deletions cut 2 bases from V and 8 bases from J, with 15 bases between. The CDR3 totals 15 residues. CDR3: CASSLHAETGGELFF. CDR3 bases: TGTGCCAGCAGCTTACATGCTGAGACTGGGGGGGAGCTGTTTTTT.

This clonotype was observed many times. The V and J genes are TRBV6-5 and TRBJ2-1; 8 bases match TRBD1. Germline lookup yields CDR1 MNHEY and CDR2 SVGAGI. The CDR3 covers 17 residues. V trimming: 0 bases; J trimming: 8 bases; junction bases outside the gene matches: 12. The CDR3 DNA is TGTGCCAGCAGTTACTCGTTAGGAGACAGGGGTACCGATGAGCAGTTCTTC. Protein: CASSYSLGDRGTDEQFF.